This entry describes one TCR beta chain. This entry is derived from a study of identical twins. There are 16 residues in the CDR3. Germline V CDR1 and CDR2: SGHTA, FQGNSA. J was trimmed by 3 bases and V by 2 bases; bases with no gene match: 5. TCRdb re-called the 5' RACE reads with MiXCR, one entry per CDR3 protein. In the table there are some 500,000 distinct CDR3 sequences, 13% to 15% of which are singletons. This sample also belongs to another study, concerning yellow fever vaccine responses in identical twins.

The chain recombines TRBV7-2 with TRBJ2-5; 11 positions agree with TRBD2. This clonotype was sampled from a young woman in good health. The sample comprised CD4+ T cells sorted from blood. The CDR3, as DNA: TGTGCCAGCAGCTTAAGGATGACTAGCGGGAAAGAGACCCAGTACTTC. This encodes CASSLRMTSGKETQYF.